This T cell receptor (beta chain) was observed in a study of OX40 agonist ivuxolimab in advanced cancers. This clone was picked up one time. The protocol was immunoSEQ multiplex PCR, while the TCRdb copy is restricted to in-frame clones and leaves out a portion. The data hold tens of thousands of clones, with 85% to 90% observed a single time. The CDR3 loop spans 14 amino acids. CDR1 is SGHRS and CDR2 is YFSETQ in the germline V gene. Between the trimmed V and J ends, which lost 3 bases and 3 bases, there was a span of 12 bases. The material was CD4+ or CD8+ T cells sorted from blood, obtained in a trial of the OX40 agonist ivuxolimab. J is TRBJ2-5 and V is TRBV5-1; tentative D call: TRBD1 (5 bases). This clonotype was obtained from an adult with an advanced solid tumor such as melanoma, head and neck, liver or kidney cancer. In nucleotides, the CDR3 is TGCGCCAGCAGCTCGCTCGTGACAGAAGAGACCCAGTACTTC. Residues: CASSSLVTEETQYF.